This passage covers 13 T cell receptor beta chains from one sample sequenced in a study of regulatory T cells in long-lasting Graves disease. TCR beta libraries were built with iRepertoire HTBI primers and Arm-PCR of CDR3 regions. TCRdb reprocessed the multiplex PCR reads via MiXCR and lists one record per CDR3 protein. The sample lists 200,000 to 250,000 distinct CDR3 sequences, approximately 20% occurring once. The time point denotes: newly diagnosed GD, antithyroid drugs for less than 3 months. The TCR library was made from RNA extracted from PBMCs. The sample was peripheral blood mononuclear cells (PBMCs), taken at new diagnosis, from a patient treated with antithyroid drugs. The receptors stem from a female donor with Graves disease.

In its sample, this clonotype was seen many times. The chain has TRBV12-3 or TRBV12-4 and TRBJ1-1; TRBD1 might be the D (5 bases). The CDR3 sequence is 18 residues long. V dropped 5 bases and J dropped 0 bases, with 22 bases sitting between them. As DNA, the CDR3 is TGTGCCAGCAGTCGGGCAGGGACCCGAAGGGGTCTGAACACTGAAGCTTTCTTT. It codes for CASSRAGTRRGLNTEAFF.

This clonotype was counted many times. V gene TRBV30 combines with J gene TRBJ2-5; 10 bases map to TRBD1. CDR3 length equals 16 residues. The junction had 9 bases not matched to a gene; V was cut back by 1 base and J by 4 bases. CDR1 is GTSNPN and CDR2 is SVGIG in the germline V gene (reference sequence). In nucleotides, the CDR3 is TGTGCCTGGAGTGCCGGGGACAGGGGCCAGGGAGAGACCCAGTACTTC. Translating gives CAWSAGDRGQGETQYF.

The table lists this clonotype with many counts. This chain uses TRBV18 with TRBJ1-2; D is unclear. This CDR3 region has 15 residues. Germline V lookup: CDR1 KGHSH, CDR2 LQKENI. Trimming left V 2 bases short and J 6 bases short, with 16 bases between. CDR3 DNA sequence: TGTGCCAGCTCACCAGAGTTGGCGGACTCCGATGGCTACACCTTC. It encodes CASSPELADSDGYTF.

This clonotype was observed many times. V and J are TRBV12-3 or TRBV12-4 and TRBJ2-7, with 9 bases aligning to TRBD2. The CDR3 runs 15 residues. With 6 bases clipped from V and 4 bases from J, the junction kept 10 bases outside the gene matches. The CDR3 DNA sequence: TGTGCCAGCAGCTTGTCCGCTAGCGGGAATTACGAGCAGTACTTC. Protein sequence: CASSLSASGNYEQYF.

This clonotype has at least ten counts. V is TRBV24-1 and J is TRBJ1-4; D is ambiguous. The CDR3 is 13 residues long. Germline CDR1 KGHDR, CDR2 SFDVKD. V gave up 5 bases and J gave up 3 bases, with 6 bases separating them. The CDR3 region is CATSGSPNEKLFF. The CDR3 DNA follows: TGTGCCACCAGTGGGTCGCCTAATGAAAAACTGTTTTTT.

In this sample, this clonotype turned up many times. This chain connects TRBV27 to TRBJ1-2; no clear D gene. The V gene lost 0 bases and the J gene lost 8 bases, with 13 bases spanning the gap. Germline V gives CDR1 MNHEY, CDR2 SMNVEV (reference sequence). This CDR3 has 14 amino acids. CDR3 in amino acids: CASSLSARLSGYTF. CDR3 bases: TGTGCCAGCAGTTTATCGGCCAGATTGAGCGGCTACACCTTC.

This clonotype was seen repeatedly, ten times or more. V is TRBV6-1 and J is TRBJ2-7; D not certain. Trimming shortened V by 4 bases and J by 0 bases, and 13 bases separated the two germline ends. Per germline, CDR1 MNHNS and CDR2 SASEGT. This CDR3 comprises 15 residues. The CDR3 is CASSVDAPGSYEQYF. For the CDR3, the DNA is TGTGCCAGCAGTGTCGACGCCCCGGGCTCCTACGAGCAGTACTTC.

This clonotype occurred many times. The junction departs from the called germline gene at one end, perhaps through a read error. The gene calls are TRBV2 and TRBJ1-1, with TRBD1 matching 7 bases. Germline assignment: CDR1 SNHLY and CDR2 FYNNEI. The CDR3 extends over 13 amino acids. CDR3 protein: CASSEPGQTGAFF. CDR3 sequence (DNA): TGTGCCAGCAGCGAACCGGGACAGACTGGAGCTTTCTTT.

The gene calls are TRBV12-3 or TRBV12-4 and TRBJ2-5; TRBD2 matches 12 bases. V dropped 4 bases and J dropped 4; count of bases not matched to a gene: 19. The CDR3 has 20 residues. The DNA for the CDR3 is TGTGCCAGCAGTTATACGACTAGCGGGAGCGTCGAAGGGGGGGGAGAGACCCAGTACTTC. Protein: CASSYTTSGSVEGGGETQYF.

This clonotype has more than one count but fewer than ten. A much larger clone lies one base from this, so it may be a read error. The V gene is TRBV28, the J gene TRBJ2-5, with D unclear. Germline lookup yields CDR1 MDHEN and CDR2 SYDVKM. The CDR3 consists of 13 residues. V gave up 1 base and J gave up 11 bases, with 14 bases separating them. The CDR3 loop is CASSLLARNEQYF. The DNA of the CDR3 is TGTGCCAGCAGTTTATTAGCACGCAATGAGCAGTACTTC.

This clonotype was recorded many times. The rearrangement links TRBV7-2 to TRBJ1-6; 10 bases map to TRBD1. The CDR3 has 16 amino acids. J gave up 9 bases and V 3 bases, and 8 bases lay outside the gene matches. Per germline, CDR1 SGHTA and CDR2 FQGNSA. The CDR3 is CASSFDRGHIVSPLHF. Here the CDR3 DNA reads TGTGCCAGCAGCTTTGACAGGGGGCATATAGTTTCACCCCTCCACTTT.

The sample holds many counts of this clonotype. The chain links TRBV19 to TRBJ2-1; 11 nucleotides align to TRBD2. V was pared by 6 bases and J by 5 bases, with 0 bases of the junction left unmatched. This CDR3 region has 13 residues. CDR1 and CDR2 (germline): LNHDA, SQIVND (reference sequence). This CDR3 reads CASRTSGNNEQFF. The CDR3 DNA reads TGTGCCAGTAGGACTAGCGGGAACAATGAGCAGTTCTTC.

The chain recombines TRBV24-1 with TRBJ1-1; 8 bases fit TRBD1. Germline CDR1 reads KGHDR; CDR2 reads SFDVKD. The CDR3 is 15 amino acids. J lost 3 bases, V lost 4 bases, and 6 bases had no gene match. The CDR3 protein is CATSETGVPHTEAFF. The CDR3 bases are TGTGCCACCAGTGAGACAGGGGTGCCGCACACTGAAGCTTTCTTT.